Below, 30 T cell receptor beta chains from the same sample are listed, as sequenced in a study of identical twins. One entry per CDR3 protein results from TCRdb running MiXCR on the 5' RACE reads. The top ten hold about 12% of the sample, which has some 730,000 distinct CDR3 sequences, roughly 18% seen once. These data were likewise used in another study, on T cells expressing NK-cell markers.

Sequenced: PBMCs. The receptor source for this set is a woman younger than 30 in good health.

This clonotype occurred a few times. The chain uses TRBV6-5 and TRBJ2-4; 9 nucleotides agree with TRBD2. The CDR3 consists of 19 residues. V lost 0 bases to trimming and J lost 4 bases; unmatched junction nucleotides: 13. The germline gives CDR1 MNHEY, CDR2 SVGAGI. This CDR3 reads CASSYSISASGDLKNIQYF. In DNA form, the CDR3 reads TGTGCCAGCAGTTACTCGATTTCGGCTAGCGGGGACCTGAAAAACATTCAGTACTTC.

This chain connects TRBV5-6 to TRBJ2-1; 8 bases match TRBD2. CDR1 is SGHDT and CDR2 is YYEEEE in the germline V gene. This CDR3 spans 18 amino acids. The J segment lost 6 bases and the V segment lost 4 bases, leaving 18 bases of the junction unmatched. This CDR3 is CASSLTLTSGGRGNEQFF. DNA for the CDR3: TGTGCCAGCAGCCTAACCCTAACCAGCGGGGGCCGTGGCAATGAGCAGTTCTTC.

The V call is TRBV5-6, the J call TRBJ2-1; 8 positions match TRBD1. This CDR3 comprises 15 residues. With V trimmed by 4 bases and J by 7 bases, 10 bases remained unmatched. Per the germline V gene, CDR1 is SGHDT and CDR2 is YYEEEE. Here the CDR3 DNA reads TGTGCCAGCAGCCCGGGACAGGTTAACCGTAATGAGCAGTTCTTC. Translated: CASSPGQVNRNEQFF.

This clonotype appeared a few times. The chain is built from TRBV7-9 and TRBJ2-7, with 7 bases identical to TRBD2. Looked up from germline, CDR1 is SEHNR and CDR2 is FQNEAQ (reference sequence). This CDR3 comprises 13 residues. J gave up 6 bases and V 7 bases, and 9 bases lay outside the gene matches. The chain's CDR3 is CASIGGSRLEQYF. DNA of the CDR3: TGTGCCAGCATTGGCGGGAGTCGACTCGAGCAGTACTTC. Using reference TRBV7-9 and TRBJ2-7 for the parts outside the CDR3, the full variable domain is DTGVSQNPRHKITKRGQNVTFRCDPISEHNRLYWYRQTLGQGPEFLTYFQNEAQLEKSRLLSDRFSAERPKGSFSTLEIQRTEQGDSAMYLCASIGGSRLEQYFGPGTRLTVT.

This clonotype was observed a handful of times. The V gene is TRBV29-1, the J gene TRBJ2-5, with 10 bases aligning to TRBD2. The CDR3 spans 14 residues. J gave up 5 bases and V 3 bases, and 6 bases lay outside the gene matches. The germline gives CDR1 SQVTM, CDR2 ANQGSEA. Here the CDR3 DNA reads TGCAGCGTTGATGGACTAGCGGTCCGGGAGACCCAGTACTTC. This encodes CSVDGLAVRETQYF.

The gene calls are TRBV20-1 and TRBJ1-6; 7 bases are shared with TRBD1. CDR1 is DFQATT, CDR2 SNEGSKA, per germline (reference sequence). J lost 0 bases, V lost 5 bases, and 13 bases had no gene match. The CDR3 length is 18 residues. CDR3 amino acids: CSAPTPLRDSSYNSPLHF. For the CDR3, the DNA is TGCAGTGCTCCGACCCCCCTCAGGGACAGCTCCTATAATTCACCCCTCCACTTT.

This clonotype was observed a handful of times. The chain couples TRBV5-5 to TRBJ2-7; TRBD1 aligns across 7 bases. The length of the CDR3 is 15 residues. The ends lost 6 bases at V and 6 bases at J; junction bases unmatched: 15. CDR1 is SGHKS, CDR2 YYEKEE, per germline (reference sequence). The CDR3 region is CASTRDSPSDREQYF. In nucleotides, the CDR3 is TGTGCCAGCACTCGGGACAGCCCCTCCGACCGCGAGCAGTACTTC.

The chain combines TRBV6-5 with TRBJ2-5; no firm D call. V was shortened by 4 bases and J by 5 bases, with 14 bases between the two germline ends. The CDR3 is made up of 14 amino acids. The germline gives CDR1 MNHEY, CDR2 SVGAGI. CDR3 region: CASSFKGLGETQYF. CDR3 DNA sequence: TGTGCCAGCAGTTTCAAAGGGCTAGGGGAGACCCAGTACTTC.

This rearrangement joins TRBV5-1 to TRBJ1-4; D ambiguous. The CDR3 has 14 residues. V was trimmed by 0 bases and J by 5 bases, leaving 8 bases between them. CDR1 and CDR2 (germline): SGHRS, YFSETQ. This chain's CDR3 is CASSLGIDNEKLFF. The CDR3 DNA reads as TGCGCCAGCAGCTTGGGGATAGACAATGAAAAACTGTTTTTT.

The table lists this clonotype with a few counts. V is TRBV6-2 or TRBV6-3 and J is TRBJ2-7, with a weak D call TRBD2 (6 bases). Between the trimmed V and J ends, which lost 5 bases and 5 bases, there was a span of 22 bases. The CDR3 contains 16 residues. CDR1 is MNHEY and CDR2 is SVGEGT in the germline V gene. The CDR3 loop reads CASSPPAGQDHDEQYF. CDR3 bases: TGTGCCAGCAGTCCCCCTGCGGGGCAAGATCACGACGAGCAGTACTTC.

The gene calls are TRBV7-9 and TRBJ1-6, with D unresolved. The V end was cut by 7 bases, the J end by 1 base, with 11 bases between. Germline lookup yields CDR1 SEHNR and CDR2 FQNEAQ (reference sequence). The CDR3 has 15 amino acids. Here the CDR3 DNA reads TGTGCCAGCACCCCCGGAGGTTCCTATAATTCACCCCTCCACTTT. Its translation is CASTPGGSYNSPLHF.

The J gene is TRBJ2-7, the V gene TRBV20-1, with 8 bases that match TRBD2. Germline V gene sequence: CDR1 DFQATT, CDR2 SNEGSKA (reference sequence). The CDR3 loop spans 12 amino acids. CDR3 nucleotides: TGCAGCACCGGGACTAGAACAGGGGAGCAGTACTTC. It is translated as CSTGTRTGEQYF.

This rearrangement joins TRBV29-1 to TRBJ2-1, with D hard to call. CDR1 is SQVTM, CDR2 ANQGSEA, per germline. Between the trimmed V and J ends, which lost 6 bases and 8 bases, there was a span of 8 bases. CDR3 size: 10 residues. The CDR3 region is CSVGSYEQFF. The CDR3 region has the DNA TGCAGCGTGGGTTCGTATGAGCAGTTCTTC.

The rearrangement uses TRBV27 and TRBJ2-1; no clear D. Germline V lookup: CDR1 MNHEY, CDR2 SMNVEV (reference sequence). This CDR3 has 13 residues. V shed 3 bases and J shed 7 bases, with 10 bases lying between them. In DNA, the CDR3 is TGTGCCAGCAGTTTCGGCTCTCGGAATGAGCAGTTCTTC. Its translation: CASSFGSRNEQFF.

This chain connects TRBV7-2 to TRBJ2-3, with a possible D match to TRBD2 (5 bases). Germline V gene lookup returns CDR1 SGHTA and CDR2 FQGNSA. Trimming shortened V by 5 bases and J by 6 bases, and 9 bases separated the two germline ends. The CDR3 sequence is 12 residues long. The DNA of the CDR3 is TGTGCCAGCAGCGACTACGATGATACGCAGTATTTT. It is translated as CASSDYDDTQYF.

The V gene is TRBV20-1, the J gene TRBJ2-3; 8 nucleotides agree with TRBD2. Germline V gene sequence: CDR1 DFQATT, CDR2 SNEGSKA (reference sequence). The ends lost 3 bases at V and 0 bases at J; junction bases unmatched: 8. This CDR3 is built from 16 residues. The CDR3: CSASEAGATSTDTQYF. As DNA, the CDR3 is TGCAGTGCTAGCGAAGCGGGGGCCACTAGCACAGATACGCAGTATTTT.

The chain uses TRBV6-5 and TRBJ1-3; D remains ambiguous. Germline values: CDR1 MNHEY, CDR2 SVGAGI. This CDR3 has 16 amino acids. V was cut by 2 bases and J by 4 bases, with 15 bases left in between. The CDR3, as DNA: TGTGCCAGCAGTTACGGCGGGCCTCTGGCAGGAAACACCATATATTTT. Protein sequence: CASSYGGPLAGNTIYF.

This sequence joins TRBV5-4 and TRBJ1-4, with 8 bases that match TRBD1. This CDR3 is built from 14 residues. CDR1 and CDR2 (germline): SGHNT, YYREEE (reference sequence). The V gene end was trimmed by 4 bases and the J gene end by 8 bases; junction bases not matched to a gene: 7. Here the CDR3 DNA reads TGTGCCAGCAGCCTGACAGGGGCATCGGAAAAACTGTTTTTT. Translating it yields CASSLTGASEKLFF. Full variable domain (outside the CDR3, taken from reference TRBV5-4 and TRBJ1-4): ETGVTQSPTHLIKTRGQQVTLRCSSQSGHNTVSWYQQALGQGPQFIFQYYREEENGRGNFPPRFSGLQFPNYSSELNVNALELDDSALYLCASSLTGASEKLFFGSGTQLSVL.

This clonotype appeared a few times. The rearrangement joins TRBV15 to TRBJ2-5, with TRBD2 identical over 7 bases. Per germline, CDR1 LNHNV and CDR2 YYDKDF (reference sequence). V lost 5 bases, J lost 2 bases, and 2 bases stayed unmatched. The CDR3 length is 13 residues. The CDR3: CATSWTRQETQYF. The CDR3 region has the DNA TGTGCCACCAGCTGGACTAGACAAGAGACCCAGTACTTC.

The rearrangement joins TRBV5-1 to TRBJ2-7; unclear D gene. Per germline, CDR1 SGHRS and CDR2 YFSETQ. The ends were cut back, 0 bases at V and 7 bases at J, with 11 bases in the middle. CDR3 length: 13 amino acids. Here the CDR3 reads CASSLGPTLEQYF. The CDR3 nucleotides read TGCGCCAGCAGCTTGGGACCGACTCTAGAGCAGTACTTC.

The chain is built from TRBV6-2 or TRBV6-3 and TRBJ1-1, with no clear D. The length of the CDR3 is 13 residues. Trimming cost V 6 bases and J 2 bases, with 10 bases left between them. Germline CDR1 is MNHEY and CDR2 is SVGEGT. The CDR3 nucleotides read TGTGCCAGCAGGAGCGACGGAAACACTGAAGCTTTCTTT. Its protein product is CASRSDGNTEAFF.

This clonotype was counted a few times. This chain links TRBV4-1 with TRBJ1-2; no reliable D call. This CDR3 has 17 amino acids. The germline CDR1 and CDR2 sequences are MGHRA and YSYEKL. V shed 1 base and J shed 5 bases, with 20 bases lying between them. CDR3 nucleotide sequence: TGCGCCAGCAGCCAAGCTACCGCCCCCGGGGTGAGATATGGCTACACCTTC. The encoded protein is CASSQATAPGVRYGYTF.

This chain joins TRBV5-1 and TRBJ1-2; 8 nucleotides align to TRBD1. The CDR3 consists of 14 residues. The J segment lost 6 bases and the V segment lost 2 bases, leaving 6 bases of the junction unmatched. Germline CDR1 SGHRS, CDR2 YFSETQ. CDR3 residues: CASSFAGTGDGYTF. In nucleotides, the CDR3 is TGCGCCAGCAGCTTCGCCGGGACAGGAGATGGCTACACCTTC.

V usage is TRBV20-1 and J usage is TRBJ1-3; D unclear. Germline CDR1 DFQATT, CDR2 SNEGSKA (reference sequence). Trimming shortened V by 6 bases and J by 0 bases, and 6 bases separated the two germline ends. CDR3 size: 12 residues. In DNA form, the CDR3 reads TGCAGTGCCCTGGGCTCTGGAAACACCATATATTTT. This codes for CSALGSGNTIYF.

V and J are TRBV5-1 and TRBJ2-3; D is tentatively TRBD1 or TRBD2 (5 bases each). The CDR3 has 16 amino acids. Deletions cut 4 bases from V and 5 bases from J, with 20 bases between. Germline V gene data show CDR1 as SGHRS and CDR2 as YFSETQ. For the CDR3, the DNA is TGCGCCAGCAGCCCCGGTAGGGGACCAACCGTAGATACGCAGTATTTT. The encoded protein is CASSPGRGPTVDTQYF.

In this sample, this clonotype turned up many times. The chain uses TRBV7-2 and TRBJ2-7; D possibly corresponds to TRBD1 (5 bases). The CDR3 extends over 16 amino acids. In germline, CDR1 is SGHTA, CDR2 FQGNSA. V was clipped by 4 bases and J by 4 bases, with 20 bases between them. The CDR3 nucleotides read TGTGCCAGCAGCTCAGCCTTCTCCCTGACAGCGTACGAGCAGTACTTC. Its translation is CASSSAFSLTAYEQYF.

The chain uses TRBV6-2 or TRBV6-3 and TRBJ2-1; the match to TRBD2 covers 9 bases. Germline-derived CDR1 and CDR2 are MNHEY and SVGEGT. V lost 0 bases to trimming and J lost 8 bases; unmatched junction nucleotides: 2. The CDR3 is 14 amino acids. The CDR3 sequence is CASSYSGLADEQFF. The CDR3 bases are TGTGCCAGCAGTTACTCGGGACTAGCAGATGAGCAGTTCTTC.

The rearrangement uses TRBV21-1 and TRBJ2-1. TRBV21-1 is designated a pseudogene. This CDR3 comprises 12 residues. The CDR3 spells CASSKETNEQFF. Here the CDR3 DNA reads TGTGCCAGCAGCAAAGAGACTAATGAGCAGTTCTTC.

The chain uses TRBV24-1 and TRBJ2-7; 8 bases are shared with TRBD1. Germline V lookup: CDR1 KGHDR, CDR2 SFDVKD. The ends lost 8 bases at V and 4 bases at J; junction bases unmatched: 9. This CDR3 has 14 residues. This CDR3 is CATNGRQGHYEQYF. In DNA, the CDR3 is TGTGCCACCAACGGTCGACAGGGGCATTACGAGCAGTACTTC.

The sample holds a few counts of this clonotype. In DNA, the CDR3 is TGTGCCAGCAACTCTGGGGAGGAGAGCGGGGAGCTGTTTTTT. This translates into CASNSGEESGELFF. The V call is TRBV6-2 or TRBV6-3, the J call TRBJ2-2, with TRBD2 as a possible D gene (6 bases). The V and J ends lost 7 bases and 7 bases respectively, with 16 bases between them. The CDR3 has 14 residues. The germline V gene encodes CDR1 MNHEY and CDR2 SVGEGT.